Presented here are 4 T cell receptor beta chains from one specimen sequenced in a study of tumor and adjacent non-tumor tissue in lung cancer. No cell sorting was done before RNA was extracted from the tissue. A modified ARM-PCR protocol with three rounds of nested PCR amplified TCRbeta. In TCRdb, the multiplex PCR reads were re-called with MiXCR into one record per CDR3 protein. The sample lists over 130,000 distinct CDR3 sequences, approximately 72% seen once, with around a sixth in the top ten. The sequencing input was lung tumor tissue. The receptors here all came from a man in his sixties with small cell lung cancer.

This sequence joins TRBV28 and TRBJ2-2; unclear D gene. The CDR3 spans 14 residues. Looked up from germline, CDR1 is MDHEN and CDR2 is SYDVKM. V shed 6 bases and J shed 7 bases, with 15 bases lying between them. The CDR3 sequence is CASSLSRSIGELFF. The CDR3 region has the DNA TGTGCCAGCAGCCTAAGCCGGTCCATCGGGGAGCTGTTTTTT.

In this sample, this clonotype turned up a few times. The chain couples TRBV20-1 to TRBJ2-3; tentative D call: TRBD1 (6 bases). The CDR3 runs to 13 residues. Per germline, CDR1 DFQATT and CDR2 SNEGSKA (reference sequence). V dropped 5 bases and J dropped 3 bases, with 12 bases sitting between them. This CDR3 is CSAGPTGTDTQYF. The CDR3 nucleotides are TGCAGTGCTGGACCTACAGGGACAGATACGCAGTATTTT.

As for this clonotype: A much larger clone lies one base from this, so it may be a read error. The chain employs TRBV20-1 and TRBJ1-5, with 8 bases matching TRBD1. Trimming at V came to 5 bases and at J to 7 bases, leaving 13 bases not matched to a gene. CDR3 length: 15 residues. In germline, CDR1 is DFQATT, CDR2 SNEGSKA (reference sequence). The CDR3 bases are TGCAGTGCTGGTACAGGGGGAAGGGGTACCCAGCCCCAGCATTTT. This encodes CSAGTGGRGTQPQHF.

This clonotype was observed many times. This CDR3 is CSVARGRTNTEAFF. The DNA of the CDR3 is TGCAGTGTGGCGAGGGGGAGGACGAACACTGAAGCTTTCTTT. The rearrangement links TRBV20-1 to TRBJ1-1; a weak D match, TRBD1 (6 bases). Germline CDR1 DFQATT, CDR2 SNEGSKA (reference sequence). CDR3 size: 14 residues. Trimming took off 7 bases at V and 1 base at J, with 16 bases between the two ends.